This T cell receptor beta chain was identified during a study of blood T cell repertoires in COVID-19. The overall study: Spain, Italy and the United States supplied samples that represented acute and convalescent COVID-19.

In the source study's methods: How many nucleated cells were present was estimated from reference gene primer amplification. The table came from immunoSEQ multiplex PCR; TCRdb's copy has only in-frame clones and leaves some out. For V, J and clone size, that table is used; D and trimming come from the DNA. The sample includes hundreds of thousands of clones, roughly 90% of them seen just once. CDR3 length equals 15 residues. V was cut by 4 bases and J by 1 base, with 13 bases left in between. Germline-derived CDR1 and CDR2 are SGHRS and YFSETQ. The sequence came from a woman between 50 and 59 years old with active or convalescent COVID-19. Source material: peripheral blood. The V call is TRBV5-1, the J call TRBJ2-3; TRBD1 might be the D (6 bases). The chain's CDR3 is CASSTPTGGTDTQYF. The CDR3 DNA is TGCGCCAGCAGCACCCCGACAGGTGGCACAGATACGCAGTATTTT.